The 32 T cell receptor beta chains reported below all come from one sample, sequenced in a study of T-cell reconstitution after alpha-beta-depleted transplantation in children. TCRbeta library construction was performed incorporating unique molecular identifiers. MiXCR, run by TCRdb on the PCR reads, gives a single entry per CDR3 protein. Of about 160,000 distinct CDR3 sequences in the sample, around 10% were seen once. Specimen: PBMCs, collected before TCRalphabeta/CD19-depleted stem cell transplant. Receptors originate from a boy aged 2 to 10 with acute myeloid leukemia, due to receive a stem cell transplant.

This clonotype was seen once. The chain has TRBV6-2 or TRBV6-3 and TRBJ1-5, with a weak D call TRBD1 (5 bases). The V gene lost 6 bases and the J gene lost 6 bases, with 12 bases spanning the gap. Germline CDR1 reads MNHEY; CDR2 reads SVGEGT. This CDR3 has 13 residues. CDR3 residues: CASRDPQVQPQHF. CDR3 nucleotides: TGTGCCAGCAGGGATCCACAGGTTCAGCCCCAGCATTTT.

The sample holds many counts of this clonotype. The CDR3 reads CASSPGVGYEQFF. The CDR3 DNA reads as TGTGCCAGCAGCCCCGGGGTGGGGTATGAGCAGTTCTTC. The chain is built from TRBV7-2 and TRBJ2-1, with D possibly matching TRBD2 (5 bases). V was shortened by 5 bases and J by 8 bases, with 13 bases between the two germline ends. The CDR3 is 13 residues long. In germline, CDR1 is SGHTA, CDR2 FQGNSA.

The sample holds many counts of this clonotype. The V call is TRBV20-1, the J call TRBJ2-7; D not resolved. Trimming took off 6 bases at V and 4 bases at J, with 10 bases between the two ends. The germline gives CDR1 DFQATT, CDR2 SNEGSKA (reference sequence). The CDR3 covers 11 residues. The CDR3 spells CSAGALYEQYF. The CDR3 DNA sequence: TGCAGTGCCGGCGCCTTGTACGAGCAGTACTTC.

Note on this clonotype: This clone may be a read error of a much larger clone one base away. This chain joins TRBV20-1 and TRBJ1-5, with 7 bases lining up with TRBD1. The end of the DNA aligns better with TRBJ2-3, so the J call may be wrong. The CDR3 has 12 residues. Germline V gene data show CDR1 as DFQATT and CDR2 as SNEGSKA (reference sequence). DNA of the CDR3: TGCAGTGTTCGGACAGGCAATCAGCCCCAGTATTTT. It specifies CSVRTGNQPQYF.

This clonotype occurred many times. The rearrangement uses TRBV7-9 and TRBJ1-2; 7 nucleotides line up with TRBD1. With V trimmed by 5 bases and J by 4 bases, 7 bases remained unmatched. This CDR3 contains 14 residues. Per the germline V gene, CDR1 is SEHNR and CDR2 is FQNEAQ (reference sequence). The CDR3 is CASSPGQKVYGYTF. CDR3 sequence (DNA): TGTGCCAGCAGCCCGGGACAGAAAGTCTATGGCTACACCTTC. The full variable domain, rest sourced from reference TRBV7-9 and TRBJ1-2, is DTGVSQNPRHKITKRGQNVTFRCDPISEHNRLYWYRQTLGQGPEFLTYFQNEAQLEKSRLLSDRFSAERPKGSFSTLEIQRTEQGDSAMYLCASSPGQKVYGYTFGSGTRLTVV.

In this sample, this clonotype turned up many times. This chain uses TRBV12-3 or TRBV12-4 with TRBJ1-5; D is perhaps TRBD1 (6 bases). Trimming took off 5 bases at V and 5 bases at J, with 19 bases between the two ends. The CDR3 sequence is 16 residues long. DNA for the CDR3: TGTGCCAGCAGTCCCGGGGGAACAGGGTTGCATCAGCCCCAGCATTTT. Translating gives CASSPGGTGLHQPQHF.

This clonotype was observed a handful of times. The chain combines TRBV11-2 with TRBJ2-5; 7 nucleotides agree with TRBD1. V lost 3 bases, J lost 0 bases, and 4 bases stayed unmatched. Germline CDR1 SGHAT, CDR2 FQNNGV. The CDR3 has 15 residues. The CDR3 nucleotides are TGTGCCAGCAGCTTGGGACAGATGTACCAAGAGACCCAGTACTTC. Translating it yields CASSLGQMYQETQYF. The full variable domain, with the rest looked up from reference TRBV11-2 and TRBJ2-5, is EAGVAQSPRYKIIEKRQSVAFWCNPISGHATLYWYQQILGQGPKLLIQFQNNGVVDDSQLPKDRFSAERLKGVDSTLKIQPAKLEDSAVYLCASSLGQMYQETQYFGPGTRLLVL.

This clonotype was observed many times. The V and J genes are TRBV5-1 and TRBJ2-1, with 8 bases fitting TRBD2. This CDR3 region has 15 residues. Germline trimming cut 1 base from V and 10 bases from J; bases unmatched to any gene: 10. Germline lookup yields CDR1 SGHRS and CDR2 YFSETQ. The CDR3 protein is CASSLSAGVGREQFF. CDR3 nucleotides: TGCGCCAGCAGCTTGTCAGCGGGAGTGGGTCGGGAGCAGTTCTTC.

This clonotype was picked up many times. The rearrangement uses TRBV5-6 and TRBJ2-1; 11 bases are shared with TRBD2. The J segment lost 7 bases and the V segment lost 1 base, leaving 4 bases of the junction unmatched. This CDR3 is 15 amino acids long. Per the germline V gene, CDR1 is SGHDT and CDR2 is YYEEEE. This chain's CDR3 is CASSLPGLAENEQFF. The CDR3 DNA reads as TGTGCCAGCAGCTTGCCGGGACTAGCGGAAAATGAGCAGTTCTTC. Full variable domain (missing parts from reference TRBV5-6 and TRBJ2-1): DAGVTQSPTHLIKTRGQQVTLRCSPKSGHDTVSWYQQALGQGPQFIFQYYEEEERQRGNFPDRFSGHQFPNYSSELNVNALLLGDSALYLCASSLPGLAENEQFFGPGTRLTVL.

This clonotype was seen many times. The chain is built from TRBV6-2 or TRBV6-3 and TRBJ1-2; TRBD1 is a possible D gene (5 bases). The CDR3 extends over 13 amino acids. Germline V gives CDR1 MNHEY, CDR2 SVGEGT. Trimming left V 3 bases short and J 7 bases short, with 12 bases between. The CDR3 spells CASSYGAHRGYTF. In DNA, the CDR3 is TGTGCCAGCAGTTATGGGGCCCACCGTGGCTACACCTTC.

This clonotype was detected many times. The chain couples TRBV27 to TRBJ2-3; D is ambiguous. Germline CDR1 and CDR2: MNHEY and SMNVEV (reference sequence). The germline V and J ends were trimmed by 7 bases and 2 bases, with 10 bases remaining between them. The CDR3 is 13 residues long. CDR3 region: CASIGVLTDTQYF. For the CDR3, the DNA is TGTGCCAGCATTGGGGTTCTCACAGATACGCAGTATTTT.

This clonotype appeared many times. The V call is TRBV6-5, the J call TRBJ1-5; TRBD1 is a possible D gene (6 bases). V was shortened by 7 bases and J by 3 bases, with 13 bases between the two germline ends. Germline V lookup: CDR1 MNHEY, CDR2 SVGAGI. The CDR3 is made up of 14 amino acids. CDR3 sequence (DNA): TGTGCCAGCATGCTACAGGGTCCCAATCAGCCCCAGCATTTT. Translated, it gives CASMLQGPNQPQHF.

This clonotype was counted at least ten times. The chain uses TRBV7-8 and TRBJ2-7; a possible D gene is TRBD1 (7 bases). The V and J ends lost 3 bases and 3 bases respectively, with 18 bases between them. Germline lookup yields CDR1 SGHVS and CDR2 FQNEAQ. This CDR3 has 16 amino acids. CDR3 sequence reads: CASSLNRGDRIYEQYV. CDR3 nucleotide sequence: TGTGCCAGCAGCTTGAATCGCGGGGACAGAATCTACGAGCAGTACGTC.

This clonotype was observed many times. The chain carries TRBV27 and TRBJ2-7, with D perhaps assigned TRBD1 or TRBD2 (6 bases each). V lost 1 base, J lost 3 bases, and 10 bases lay in between. This CDR3 region has 14 residues. Germline V gene sequence: CDR1 MNHEY, CDR2 SMNVEV (reference sequence). CDR3 amino acids: CASSLYGGSYEQYF. CDR3 nucleotide sequence: TGTGCCAGCAGTTTATACGGGGGCAGCTACGAGCAGTACTTC.

This clonotype was recorded many times. The chain uses TRBV20-1 and TRBJ1-1; no clear D gene. This CDR3 contains 14 residues. Germline V gene data show CDR1 as DFQATT and CDR2 as SNEGSKA (reference sequence). The V end was cut by 1 base, the J end by 4 bases, with 13 bases between. CDR3 bases: TGCAGTGCTAGAGTTCCTACGGTGAGCACTGAAGCTTTCTTT. Protein product: CSARVPTVSTEAFF.

A note on this clonotype: This may be a read error: a much more frequent sequence differs by one nucleotide. The V call is TRBV5-1, the J call TRBJ2-5, with TRBD2 matching 9 bases. The V gene's germline CDR1 is SGHRS and CDR2 YFSETQ. The CDR3 sequence is 13 residues long. CDR3 in amino acids: CASSPGLALTHYF. CDR3 nucleotide sequence: TGCGCCAGCAGCCCGGGACTAGCTTTGACCCACTACTTC.

This clonotype was seen many times. CDR3 loop: CASSRGQGMIYEQYF. The CDR3 DNA sequence: TGTGCCAGCAGTCGAGGACAGGGAATGATCTACGAGCAGTACTTC. This chain connects TRBV12-3 or TRBV12-4 to TRBJ2-7; 8 nucleotides agree with TRBD1. Trimming cost V 5 bases and J 3 bases; bases outside gene matches: 9. The CDR3 runs to 15 residues.

This clonotype was seen ten or more times. V gene TRBV7-9 combines with J gene TRBJ2-1, with D hard to call. There are 13 residues in the CDR3. Germline assignment: CDR1 SEHNR and CDR2 FQNEAQ (reference sequence). V lost 0 bases and J 9 bases, leaving 9 bases between the germline ends. The CDR3 is CASSLASSFEQFF. CDR3 DNA sequence: TGTGCCAGCAGCTTAGCATCTAGTTTTGAGCAGTTCTTC.

This clonotype was counted at least ten times. The genes are TRBV5-1 and TRBJ1-2; the D gene is possibly TRBD1 (5 bases). V gave up 5 bases and J gave up 4 bases, with 15 bases separating them. Germline V CDR1 and CDR2: SGHRS, YFSETQ. This CDR3 spans 14 amino acids. CDR3: CASRQVGGAYGYTF. DNA of the CDR3: TGCGCCAGCAGGCAGGTCGGAGGGGCCTATGGCTACACCTTC.

This clonotype was counted at least ten times. The chain recombines TRBV5-1 with TRBJ2-1; 7 bases are a match to TRBD1. Trimming at V came to 6 bases and at J to 8 bases, leaving 8 bases not matched to a gene. CDR3 length: 13 residues. From germline, CDR1 is SGHRS and CDR2 YFSETQ. The CDR3 here is CASKTTGDHEQFF. CDR3 in DNA: TGCGCCAGCAAAACTACAGGGGACCATGAGCAGTTCTTC.

By sample fraction, this clonotype is medium-sized. V is TRBV3-1 and J is TRBJ1-6, with D perhaps matching TRBD1 (6 bases). This CDR3 spans 14 amino acids. In germline, CDR1 is LGHDT, CDR2 YNNKEL (reference sequence). V lost 7 bases and J 9 bases, leaving 16 bases between the germline ends. CDR3 protein: CASNEGGHPSPLHF. For the CDR3, the DNA is TGTGCCAGCAACGAGGGGGGGCACCCTTCACCCCTCCACTTT.

This clonotype was counted at least ten times. V usage is TRBV20-1 and J usage is TRBJ2-3; TRBD2 matches 7 bases. CDR3 size: 16 residues. Germline loops: CDR1 DFQATT, CDR2 SNEGSKA (reference sequence). With V trimmed by 4 bases and J by 2 bases, 12 bases remained unmatched. This CDR3 reads CSATAGEIPFTDTQYF. The CDR3 nucleotides read TGCAGTGCTACGGCGGGAGAGATCCCCTTCACAGATACGCAGTATTTT.

This clonotype came up many times. V and J are TRBV27 and TRBJ2-7; 8 bases agree with TRBD2. The trim removed 4 bases at V and 2 bases at J, leaving 1 base unmatched. This CDR3 is 13 amino acids long. Germline values: CDR1 MNHEY, CDR2 SMNVEV (reference sequence). The CDR3 nucleotides are TGTGCCAGCAGTTCCGGGGGGGCCTACGAGCAGTACTTC. It yields the protein CASSSGGAYEQYF.

This sequence joins TRBV30 and TRBJ1-2, with D possibly being TRBD1 (5 bases). The CDR3 loop spans 14 amino acids. V lost 4 bases to trimming and J lost 5 bases, with 17 bases between them. CDR1 and CDR2 from the germline V gene are GTSNPN and SVGIG (reference sequence). The CDR3 DNA is TGTGCCTGGAAGGGCCCGGACGGGGGATATGGCTACACCTTC. This encodes CAWKGPDGGYGYTF. The full variable domain, completed using reference TRBV30 and TRBJ1-2, is SQTIHQWPATLVQPVGSPLSLECTVEGTSNPNLYWYRQAAGRGLQLLFYSVGIGQISSEVPQNLSASRPQDRQFILSSKKLLLSDSGFYLCAWKGPDGGYGYTFGSGTRLTVV.

This clonotype came up a few times. The chain is built from TRBV20-1 and TRBJ2-7; D may be TRBD1 (6 bases). Germline V gene data show CDR1 as DFQATT and CDR2 as SNEGSKA (reference sequence). The V end lost 3 bases, the J end lost 0 bases, and 18 bases lay between the germline ends. The CDR3 runs to 16 residues. The chain's CDR3 is CSASPLGTGTSYEQYV. In nucleotides, the CDR3 is TGCAGTGCTAGCCCCCTCGGAACAGGGACCTCCTACGAGCAGTACGTC.

This clonotype was detected many times. The chain employs TRBV4-1 and TRBJ2-7, with 8 nucleotides matching TRBD2. The CDR3 is 14 residues long. The junction had 2 bases not matched to a gene; V was cut back by 1 base and J by 3 bases. Germline V lookup: CDR1 MGHRA, CDR2 YSYEKL. For the CDR3, the DNA is TGCGCCAGCAGCCAAGTAGCGGGGAGCTACGAGCAGTACGTC. Its protein is CASSQVAGSYEQYV.

The sample holds many counts of this clonotype. The chain combines TRBV28 with TRBJ2-1; 8 bases match TRBD2. Germline CDR1 MDHEN, CDR2 SYDVKM. This CDR3 contains 15 residues. With 7 bases clipped from V and 2 bases from J, the junction kept 7 bases outside the gene matches. The chain's CDR3 is CASKKGREAYNEQFF. The CDR3 nucleotides are TGTGCCAGCAAAAAGGGGCGGGAGGCCTACAATGAGCAGTTCTTC.

V and J are TRBV20-1 and TRBJ2-1; a weak D match, TRBD1 (6 bases). With 6 bases removed from V and 3 bases from J, the gap between germline ends came to 18 bases. The CDR3 has 15 residues. CDR1 and CDR2 from the germline V gene are DFQATT and SNEGSKA (reference sequence). The chain's CDR3 is CSANPGTSGYNEQFF. The CDR3, as DNA: TGCAGTGCCAACCCCGGGACATCCGGCTACAATGAGCAGTTCTTC.

This clonotype was seen repeatedly, ten times or more. The J gene is TRBJ2-5, the V gene TRBV12-3 or TRBV12-4; 14 bases align to TRBD2. The junction had 1 base not matched to a gene; V was cut back by 3 bases and J by 4 bases. There are 15 residues in the CDR3. DNA of the CDR3: TGTGCCAGCAGTTTGACTAGCGGGGGGGGAGAGACCCAGTACTTC. Translation gives CASSLTSGGGETQYF.

Comments on this clonotype: This may arise from a read error, as a much more abundant clone is one base away. The chain joins TRBV7-9 to TRBJ1-2, with D unresolved. CDR3 length: 13 amino acids. The germline V gene encodes CDR1 SEHNR and CDR2 FQNEAQ (reference sequence). CDR3 nucleotides: TGTGCCAGCAGCTCTCGACATTCTCATGGCTACCCCTTC. This translates into CASSSRHSHGYPF.

This clonotype was found many times. CDR3 in DNA: TGTGCCAGCAGTTTATCGGCAGCGGGGGCTCATCTTGAGCAGTTCTTC. This translates into CASSLSAAGAHLEQFF. The genes are TRBV27 and TRBJ2-1, with 8 bases that match TRBD2. Germline CDR1 MNHEY, CDR2 SMNVEV (reference sequence). Trimming removed 0 bases from V and 9 bases from J; junction bases left unmatched: 10. CDR3 length: 16 amino acids.

This clonotype has at least ten counts. This chain links TRBV28 with TRBJ2-1; either TRBD1 or TRBD2 may fit D (5 bases each). The CDR3 runs 14 residues. Germline CDR1 reads MDHEN; CDR2 reads SYDVKM. The germline V and J ends were trimmed by 7 bases and 13 bases, with 23 bases remaining between them. In nucleotides, the CDR3 is TGTGCCAGCACCATTGGGACGTTTGGACTGCCACAGTTCTTC. Protein: CASTIGTFGLPQFF. Using reference TRBV28 and TRBJ2-1 for the parts outside the CDR3, the full variable domain is DVKVTQSSRYLVKRTGEKVFLECVQDMDHENMFWYRQDPGLGLRLIYFSYDVKMKEKGDIPEGYSVSREKKERFSLILESASTNQTSMYLCASTIGTFGLPQFFGPGTRLTVL.